This is a list of T cell receptor beta chains from one sample in a study of blood T cell repertoires in COVID-19. Sequencing used immunoSEQ multiplex PCR; TCRdb keeps in-frame clones, though not all of them. Counted here are approximately 100,000 clones, almost 90% occurring once; the ten biggest clones make up approximately 3.5%. The specimen sequenced was peripheral blood. The receptors come from a human donor in a cohort sampled during active COVID-19. CDR3s include the opening cysteine and the closing phenylalanine or tryptophan. The D gene is left open where the match is weak. Clone size is shown for a subset of rows, as once, few, many or a class of expanded clone.

>TRBJ1-2|-|-|TRBV5-6
CASSLNSRGYGYTF
TGTGCCAGCAGCTTGAACAGTCGGGGCTATGGCTACACCTTC
>TRBJ1-5|-|-|TRBV2
CASSYGSGNQPQHF
TGTGCCAGCAGTTATGGTTCGGGCAATCAGCCCCAGCATTTT
>TRBJ2-7|TRBD2|-|TRBV5-6
CASRDWTSGYEQYF
TGTGCCAGCAGAGATTGGACTAGCGGCTACGAGCAGTACTTC
>TRBJ1-2|TRBD1|-|TRBV3-1/TRBV3-2
CASSQVGRDRDGYTF
TGTGCCAGCAGCCAAGTAGGCAGGGACAGGGATGGCTACACCTTC
>TRBJ2-7|-|few|TRBV28
CASRVNSLTYEQYF
TGTGCCAGCAGAGTAAACAGCCTAACCTACGAGCAGTACTTC
>TRBJ1-2|TRBD1|-|TRBV27
CASSGQGYYGYTF
TGTGCCAGCAGTGGACAGGGTTATTATGGCTACACCTTC
>TRBJ2-2|-|-|TRBV28
CASSLLVLTGTGELFF
TGTGCCAGCAGTTTACTGGTCCTAACGGGGACCGGGGAGCTGTTTTTT
>TRBJ2-7|TRBD1|-|TRBV2
CASNVRDRVSEQYF
TGTGCCAGCAACGTCCGGGACAGGGTTTCCGAGCAGTACTTC
>TRBJ1-6|-|-|TRBV5-6
CASSFRVLPGSPLHF
TGTGCCAGCAGCTTCCGGGTTCTTCCGGGTTCACCCCTCCACTTT
>TRBJ1-2|TRBD1|-|TRBV5-6
CASSLGDRVAYGYTF
TGTGCCAGCAGCTTGGGAGACAGGGTGGCCTATGGCTACACCTTC
>TRBJ1-6|-|-|TRBV2
CASSEWGGYNSPLHF
TGTGCCAGCAGTGAATGGGGGGGGTATAATTCACCCCTCCACTTT
>TRBJ2-1|TRBD2|once|TRBV11-2
CASSLTGTSDYNEQFF
TGTGCCAGCAGCTTGACCGGGACTAGCGATTACAATGAGCAGTTCTTC
>TRBJ1-6|-|-|TRBV27
CASGWGQGVSPLHF
TGTGCCAGCGGCTGGGGGCAGGGAGTATCACCCCTCCACTTT
>TRBJ2-7|-|-|TRBV2
CASSEYYEQYF
TGTGCCAGCAGTGAATACTACGAGCAGTACTTC
>TRBJ1-3|-|-|TRBV27
CASSFLRGDTIYF
TGTGCCAGCAGTTTCCTTCGGGGGGACACCATATATTTT
>TRBJ1-1|-|-|TRBV14
CASSQDFTGNTEAFF
TGTGCCAGCAGCCAAGATTTTACGGGGAACACTGAAGCTTTCTTT
>TRBJ2-7|-|once|TRBV10-3
CAISDLLSYEQYF
TGTGCCATCAGTGATCTCCTTTCCTACGAGCAGTACTTC
>TRBJ2-1|TRBD1|-|TRBV11-2
CASSFTTGSGSNEQFF
TGTGCCAGCAGCTTTACGACAGGGTCGGGATCAAATGAGCAGTTCTTC
>TRBJ1-1|-|-|TRBV9
CASSPGRTVDTEAFF
TGTGCCAGCAGCCCCGGCAGGACAGTTGACACTGAAGCTTTCTTT
>TRBJ1-3|TRBD1|-|TRBV4-1
CASSQDRGQGVISGNTIYF
TGCGCCAGCAGCCAAGATCGGGGACAGGGGGTGATCTCTGGAAACACCATATATTTT
>TRBJ2-5|TRBD2|-|TRBV7-8
CASSLLAGGQETQYF
TGTGCCAGCAGCTTACTAGCGGGAGGCCAAGAGACCCAGTACTTC
>TRBJ1-5|-|-|TRBV5-1
CASSLAGLASNQPQHF
TGCGCCAGCAGCTTGGCCGGGCTAGCGAGCAATCAGCCCCAGCATTTT
>TRBJ2-1|-|-|TRBV4-3
CASSQEGGGDEQFF
TGCGCCAGCAGCCAAGAAGGCGGGGGCGATGAGCAGTTCTTC
>TRBJ1-1|TRBD1|-|TRBV9
CASSEGQSNTEAFF
TGTGCCAGCAGCGAGGGACAGTCGAACACTGAAGCTTTCTTT
>TRBJ2-3|-|-|TRBV7-3
CASSLRYSAGDTQYF
TGTGCCAGCAGCTTACGGTACTCCGCCGGAGATACGCAGTATTTT
>TRBJ2-2|-|-|TRBV30
CAWSVLTRGGELFF
TGTGCCTGGAGTGTACTTACCAGGGGCGGGGAGCTGTTTTTT
>TRBJ2-7|TRBD2|-|TRBV28
CASRSGLAGHYEQYF
TGTGCCAGCAGGTCGGGACTAGCGGGACACTACGAGCAGTACTTC
>TRBJ1-4|TRBD1|-|TRBV5-4
CASRSDRGMGNEKLFF
TGTGCCAGCAGGTCTGACAGGGGAATGGGTAATGAAAAACTGTTTTTT
>TRBJ1-2|TRBD1|-|TRBV18
CASSPIPGQRNYGYTF
TGTGCCAGCTCACCAATACCGGGACAGAGAAACTATGGCTACACCTTC
>TRBJ2-7|TRBD2|-|TRBV3-1/TRBV3-2
CASSPLGLAGGEQYF
TGTGCCAGCAGCCCTTTGGGACTAGCGGGAGGCGAGCAGTACTTC
>TRBJ2-5|-|-|TRBV9
CASSPLGTFQETQYF
TGTGCCAGCAGCCCCCTCGGGACTTTCCAAGAGACCCAGTACTTC
>TRBJ1-3|-|-|TRBV7-9
CASSSSGGNTIYF
TGTGCCAGCAGCTCTAGTGGGGGAAACACCATATATTTT
>TRBJ2-7|TRBD1|-|TRBV19
CASRLRDRAYEQYF
TGTGCCAGTAGACTCCGGGACAGAGCCTACGAGCAGTACTTC